A selection of T cell receptor beta chains follows, all from one sample in a study of immune cell composition in non-small cell lung cancer. Profiling relied on immunoSEQ multiplex PCR, and the TCRdb table lists in-frame clones only, not all of them. Altogether more than 3,000 clones are present, about 73% being singletons, with the ten largest covering around 13%. The material sequenced was non-adjacent lung tissue. These receptors were obtained from a human donor with non-small cell lung cancer. The donor label of this sample is uncertain. Both conserved end residues are part of each CDR3. A D gene is named only where the DNA matches it firmly. Clone size is given for some rows only: seen once, a few or many times, or a class if the clone is expanded.

clone size	CDR3 length	V gene	D gene	J gene	CDR3 DNA	CDR3 protein
NA	15	TRBV4-1	TRBD1	TRBJ1-2	TGCGCCAGCAGCCAAGGGACAGGGGCGGTCTATGGCTACACCTTC	CASSQGTGAVYGYTF
NA	15	TRBV15	TRBD2	TRBJ2-3	TGTGCCACCAGCAGATGGACTAGCGCCACAGATACGCAGTATTTT	CATSRWTSATDTQYF
NA	15	TRBV4-3	NA	TRBJ2-7	TGCGCCAGCAGCCAAGGACGGGGAAGCTCCTACGAGCAGTACTTC	CASSQGRGSSYEQYF
NA	15	TRBV11-2	NA	TRBJ2-2	TGTGCCAGCAGCTTAGAAGCGGGCGACACCGGGGAGCTGTTTTTT	CASSLEAGDTGELFF
NA	16	TRBV5-1	NA	TRBJ2-2	TGCGCCAGCAGCTTGGCAGGGGCCCGGAACACCGGGGAGCTGTTTTTT	CASSLAGARNTGELFF
NA	15	TRBV2	TRBD1	TRBJ1-2	TGTGCCAGCAGGGGACAGGGAGCTATTAACTATGGCTACACCTTC	CASRGQGAINYGYTF
NA	17	TRBV5-1	NA	TRBJ1-1	TGCGCCAGCAGCGCGGCTGGGGCCGCGGCTAGTGACACTGAAGCTTTCTTT	CASSAAGAAASDTEAFF
NA	16	TRBV7-8	TRBD2	TRBJ2-1	TGTGCCAGCAGCTTAGTGGCTAGCGGGAGTTTTAATGAGCAGTTCTTC	CASSLVASGSFNEQFF
NA	14	TRBV5-1	NA	TRBJ1-2	TGCGCCAGCAGCTCGACAGGTCAAGGCTATGGCTACACCTTC	CASSSTGQGYGYTF
few	16	TRBV18	NA	TRBJ2-7	TGTGCCAGCTCGTCCCTCAGGGGGACTAGAGCCTACGAGCAGTACTTC	CASSSLRGTRAYEQYF
once	15	TRBV10-3	TRBD1	TRBJ2-2	TGTGCCATCAGCTCGGACAGGGGGAACACCGGGGAGCTGTTTTTT	CAISSDRGNTGELFF
few	14	TRBV19	TRBD2	TRBJ2-7	TGTGCCACCAGGGCTAGCGGGAGTACCCACGAGCAGTACTTC	CATRASGSTHEQYF
NA	15	TRBV21-1	NA	TRBJ2-7	TGTTTTACCGGGACAGGACTTACGCCGACCTACGAGCAGTACTTC	CFTGTGLTPTYEQYF
NA	14	TRBV6-5	NA	TRBJ2-7	TGTGCCAGCAGTAACCCGGGACTCCCCTACGAGCAGTACTTC	CASSNPGLPYEQYF
NA	14	TRBV5-4	TRBD1	TRBJ1-4	TGTGCCAGCAGCTTACAGGGGGGGAGTGAAAAACTGTTTTTT	CASSLQGGSEKLFF
NA	17	TRBV5-1	TRBD2	TRBJ2-3	TGCGCCAGCAGCTTGGGACCTAGGGCGGGAGGGATAGATACGCAGTATTTT	CASSLGPRAGGIDTQYF
NA	16	TRBV7-9	NA	TRBJ2-1	TGTGCCAGCAGCTTCTTGGGACAGCCGGGAGACAATGAGCAGTTCTTC	CASSFLGQPGDNEQFF
NA	13	TRBV10-3	NA	TRBJ2-3	TGTGCCATCAGTCCGTCCGAGGTAGATACGCAGTATTTT	CAISPSEVDTQYF
NA	15	TRBV15	NA	TRBJ2-2	TGTGCCACCAGCAGCGGCGGAACCAACACCGGGGAGCTGTTTTTT	CATSSGGTNTGELFF
NA	14	TRBV28	NA	TRBJ2-7	TGTGCCAGCATCCCGGGTGGTACCTCCTACGAGCAGTACTTC	CASIPGGTSYEQYF
NA	15	TRBV27	TRBD1	TRBJ2-7	TGTGCCAGCAGTTTCCGACAGGGGGTCTCCTACGAGCAGTACTTC	CASSFRQGVSYEQYF
NA	13	TRBV28	NA	TRBJ2-7	TGTGCCAGCACGGGGTCGAATACCTACGAGCAGTACTTC	CASTGSNTYEQYF
NA	15	TRBV5-6	TRBD1	TRBJ1-2	TGTGCCAGCAGCATTGGAACAGGGGGCGCTGGGGGCTACACCTTC	CASSIGTGGAGGYTF
NA	14	TRBV7-2	TRBD1	TRBJ2-5	TGTGCCAGCAGCCGGGACAGGGCGGCTGAGACCCAGTACTTC	CASSRDRAAETQYF
once	20	TRBV29-1	NA	TRBJ1-4	TGCAGCGTTGGAAAGAAAATCTTCCTGGCCCAGGGGCCCGATGATGAAAAACTGTTTTTT	CSVGKKIFLAQGPDDEKLFF
once	14	TRBV25-1	TRBD1	TRBJ1-2	TGTGCCAGCTCCGTGGCGACAGGGAACTATGGCTACACCTTC	CASSVATGNYGYTF
few	16	TRBV5-1	TRBD2	TRBJ2-1	TGCGCCAGCAGCTTGGGACTAGCGGGAGGCTTGGATGAGCAGTTCTTC	CASSLGLAGGLDEQFF
few	13	TRBV5-1	NA	TRBJ2-5	TGCGCCAGCAGCTTGGTTCCGGGGGAGACCCAGTACTTC	CASSLVPGETQYF
medium-sized	15	TRBV25-1	TRBD2	TRBJ2-1	TGTGCCAGCAGTGAAGAGGGAGGGCCCTTCAATGAGCAGTTCTTC	CASSEEGGPFNEQFF
NA	14	TRBV6-5	NA	TRBJ2-7	TGTGCCAGCAGCCCTGCCGGAGCACCTTACGAGCAGTACTTC	CASSPAGAPYEQYF
NA	15	TRBV5-1	TRBD1	TRBJ2-5	TGCGCCAGCAGCTTGGGACAGGGGGTAGCGGAGACCCAGTACTTC	CASSLGQGVAETQYF
few	14	TRBV7-9	NA	TRBJ2-5	TGTGCCAGCAGCCCAGGGGCCACACAAGAGACCCAGTACTTC	CASSPGATQETQYF
NA	15	TRBV6-5	TRBD1	TRBJ1-6	TGTGCCAGCAGCCAGACAGGGGATGTTAATTCACCCCTCCACTTT	CASSQTGDVNSPLHF
NA	15	TRBV5-1	TRBD1	TRBJ2-6	TGCGCCAGCAGATCGGGACAGTGGGGGGCCAACGTCCTGACTTTC	CASRSGQWGANVLTF
NA	15	TRBV15	TRBD1	TRBJ2-7	TGTGCCACCAGCAGCGGACAGGGCCGCTCCTACGAGCAGTACTTC	CATSSGQGRSYEQYF
NA	13	TRBV4-1	NA	TRBJ1-1	TGCGCCAGCAGCCTCCAGGACACGACCGAAGCTTTCTTT	CASSLQDTTEAFF